The 16 T cell receptor beta chains listed next were all sequenced from one sample in a study of blood T cell repertoires in COVID-19 (TCRdb year 2020). Library preparation was by the immunoSEQ multiplex PCR assay. TCRdb limited this immuneACCESS table to in-frame rearrangements with V and J called. A share of clones is missing; checked studies link under half to unresolved V genes, and the rest is unexplained. In this sample the table shows under 500,000 clones, roughly 87% of which occur a single time. Together, the top ten hold approximately 2% of the sample. The sample was PBMCs or T cells enriched from blood (not recorded which). Every receptor here comes from a woman in her late teens or twenties with acute COVID-19.

The J gene is TRBJ2-6, the V gene TRBV11-3; 8 bases agree with TRBD1. The CDR3 has 17 amino acids. From germline, CDR1 is SGHNT and CDR2 YENEEA. J lost 0 bases, V lost 1 base, and 2 bases had no gene match. The CDR3 protein is CASSLGTGNSGANVLTF. CDR3 DNA: TGTGCCAGCAGCTTAGGGACAGGGAACTCTGGGGCCAACGTCCTGACTTTC. The complete variable domain, with remaining parts taken from reference TRBV11-3 and TRBJ2-6, reads EAGVVQSPRYKIIEKKQPVAFWCNPISGHNTLYWYLQNLGQGPELLIRYENEEAVDDSQLPKDRFSAERLKGVDSTLKIQPAELGDSAVYLCASSLGTGNSGANVLTFGAGSRLTVL.

This chain links TRBV29-1 with TRBJ2-7; the match to TRBD1 covers 7 bases. The CDR3 loop spans 12 amino acids. The germline V gene encodes CDR1 SQVTM and CDR2 ANQGSEA. V shed 5 bases and J 3 bases; nucleotides not matched to a gene: 4. The CDR3 sequence is CSVIPGGYEQYF. The CDR3 DNA reads TGCAGCGTTATCCCAGGGGGCTACGAGCAGTACTTC.

This chain uses TRBV30 with TRBJ2-7; D is perhaps TRBD2 (5 bases). Trimming shortened V by 3 bases and J by 4 bases, and 10 bases separated the two germline ends. Per the germline V gene, CDR1 is GTSNPN and CDR2 is SVGIG (reference sequence). The CDR3 has 12 amino acids. Here the CDR3 DNA reads TGTGCCTGGAGCACCACGGGGTACGAGCAGTACTTC. Translating gives CAWSTTGYEQYF.

The CDR3 spells CASSTPHRDTQYF. The DNA for the CDR3 is TGTGCCAGCAGTACCCCCCACCGGGATACGCAGTATTTT. The chain joins TRBV28 to TRBJ2-3; D is unresolved. There are 13 residues in the CDR3. Trimming removed 5 bases at V and 6 bases at J, with 12 bases between. Germline loops: CDR1 MDHEN, CDR2 SYDVKM. The whole variable domain, remainder taken from reference TRBV28 and TRBJ2-3, is DVKVTQSSRYLVKRTGEKVFLECVQDMDHENMFWYRQDPGLGLRLIYFSYDVKMKEKGDIPEGYSVSREKKERFSLILESASTNQTSMYLCASSTPHRDTQYFGPGTRLTVL.

The chain has TRBV4-1 and TRBJ2-3; 7 bases align to TRBD2. This CDR3 comprises 16 residues. Germline V gene data show CDR1 as MGHRA and CDR2 as YSYEKL. V lost 0 bases to trimming and J lost 2 bases; unmatched junction nucleotides: 5. As DNA, the CDR3 is TGCGCCAGCAGCCAAGAACTAGCGATACTCACAGATACGCAGTATTTT. Translated, it gives CASSQELAILTDTQYF.

V gene TRBV5-6 combines with J gene TRBJ1-5; TRBD1 matches 9 bases. After removal of 4 bases from V and 8 bases from J, the junction contained 10 bases not matched to a gene. This CDR3 comprises 15 residues. Germline V gene lookup returns CDR1 SGHDT and CDR2 YYEEEE. The CDR3 DNA is TGTGCCAGCAGCGCGGGACAGGGATTGGTGGAGCCCCAGCATTTT. This sequence encodes CASSAGQGLVEPQHF.

The J gene is TRBJ1-1, the V gene TRBV6-5; D call uncertain. CDR1 MNHEY and CDR2 SVGAGI come from the germline V gene. The V and J ends lost 0 bases and 11 bases respectively, with 13 bases between them. The CDR3 contains 13 residues. Here the CDR3 reads CASSYSILGVAFF. CDR3 DNA sequence: TGTGCCAGCAGTTACTCGATTCTCGGGGTTGCTTTCTTT.

The CDR3 nucleotides read TGTGCCAGCAGCCAAGAGGGGGCAGGGAGCGAAAAACTGTTTTTT. Encoded protein: CASSQEGAGSEKLFF. The chain has TRBV3-1 (or the pseudogene TRBV3-2) and TRBJ1-4; maybe TRBD1 (6 bases). This CDR3 comprises 15 residues. The germline V gene has CDR1 LGHDT and CDR2 YNNKEL (reference sequence). Trimming cost V 0 bases and J 8 bases, with 13 bases left between them.

Turning to this clone: The junction departs from germline at one end; a sequencing error may be responsible. The chain couples TRBV5-1 to TRBJ1-6; D is ambiguous. Germline V gene lookup returns CDR1 SGHRS and CDR2 YFSETQ. The CDR3 spans 16 residues. CDR3 in amino acids: CVSSPQASSYNSPLHF. The DNA of the CDR3 is TGCGTCAGCAGCCCTCAAGCTAGCTCCTATAATTCACCCCTCCACTTT.

V usage is TRBV7-8 and J usage is TRBJ2-7, with 10 bases fitting TRBD2. The germline CDR1 and CDR2 sequences are SGHVS and FQNEAQ. The CDR3 sequence is 16 residues long. With 3 bases clipped from V and 3 bases from J, the junction kept 8 bases outside the gene matches. In DNA form, the CDR3 reads TGTGCCAGCAGCTTCCGACACTTAGCGGGAGGCTACGAGCAGTACTTC. Translated: CASSFRHLAGGYEQYF. Based on the CDR3 plus reference TRBV7-8 and TRBJ2-7, the full variable domain is GAGVSQSPRYKVAKRGQDVALRCDPISGHVSLFWYQQALGQGPEFLTYFQNEAQLDKSGLPSDRFFAERPEGSVSTLKIQRTQQEDSAVYLCASSFRHLAGGYEQYFGPGTRLTVT.

This clone was seen just once. V usage is TRBV27 and J usage is TRBJ1-6; 7 bases fit TRBD1. Germline CDR1 and CDR2: MNHEY and SMNVEV (reference sequence). The V and J ends lost 2 bases and 8 bases, in that order; junction bases with no gene match: 6. There are 15 residues in the CDR3. The CDR3 reads CASSLMAGGDSPLHF. The CDR3 bases are TGTGCCAGCAGTTTAATGGCAGGGGGAGATTCACCCCTCCACTTT.

The chain recombines TRBV20-1 with TRBJ2-4, with 8 positions matching TRBD1. The germline gives CDR1 DFQATT, CDR2 SNEGSKA (reference sequence). The CDR3 covers 15 residues. The junction had 6 bases not matched to a gene; V was cut back by 3 bases and J by 2 bases. The CDR3 DNA reads as TGCAGTGCTAGTTCGAGGACAGGGACCAAAAACATTCAGTACTTC. Encoded protein: CSASSRTGTKNIQYF.

The V gene is TRBV4-1, the J gene TRBJ2-7; 9 bases fit TRBD1. J was trimmed by 3 bases and V by 1 base; bases with no gene match: 7. The CDR3 length is 16 residues. The germline V gene encodes CDR1 MGHRA and CDR2 YSYEKL. The CDR3 is CASSQVWTGEVYEQYF. The CDR3 DNA follows: TGCGCCAGCAGCCAAGTCTGGACAGGGGAGGTCTACGAGCAGTACTTC.

The chain combines TRBV4-3 with TRBJ2-5, with TRBD2 identical over 11 bases. Germline values: CDR1 LGHNA, CDR2 YSLEER. The V segment lost 1 base and the J segment 5 bases; nucleotides outside the gene matches: 3. The CDR3 has 15 residues. The CDR3, as DNA: TGCGCCAGCAGCCAAGCCGGGACTAGCGGCGAGACCCAGTACTTC. Translated: CASSQAGTSGETQYF.

As to this clone: Other DNA sequences in the same sample also yield this CDR3. This sequence joins TRBV6-5 and TRBJ2-5; D is perhaps TRBD2 (6 bases). The germline V gene has CDR1 MNHEY and CDR2 SVGAGI. This CDR3 comprises 14 residues. The germline V and J ends were trimmed by 3 bases and 1 base, with 9 bases remaining between them. The CDR3 bases are TGTGCCAGCAGTTATTCGGGAGTCCAAGAGACCCAGTACTTC. The encoded protein is CASSYSGVQETQYF.

The chain combines TRBV25-1 with TRBJ1-4; possibly TRBD1 for D (5 bases). Germline loops: CDR1 MGHDK, CDR2 SYGVNS. The CDR3 totals 18 residues. V lost 3 bases to trimming and J lost 5 bases, with 22 bases between them. CDR3 sequence: CASSDLLSLGGDNEKLFF. The CDR3 DNA follows: TGTGCCAGCAGTGATTTGTTAAGTTTGGGAGGGGACAATGAAAAACTGTTTTTT.